This TCR beta chain came from a study of T cell repertoires in ileal Crohn's disease. Study summary: About half received postoperative treatment, about a dozen with thiopurines and around 18 anti-TNF. General observations from the study: All patients with clonality above 26.8% had endoscopic recurrence. High-frequency clones were more common in sorted CD8 than CD4 cells. Compared with non-smokers, active smokers at surgery showed more clonal expansions.

This clone was recorded a few times. Its antigen is undetermined. Repertoires were generated with immunoSEQ multiplex PCR, while TCRdb's copy carries only in-frame clones and drops some. Among 4,500 to 5,500 clones listed, roughly 69% were seen once. The CDR3 runs to 13 residues. Germline assignment: CDR1 MNHNS and CDR2 SASEGT. The junction had 7 bases not matched to a gene; V was cut back by 7 bases and J by 6 bases. The origin of this receptor is an adult with Crohn's disease. Sequencing was carried out using ileal tissue. This rearrangement joins TRBV6-1 to TRBJ2-3, with 7 bases matching TRBD1. The CDR3 nucleotides are TGTGCCAGCAACAGGGACAGAGCGGATACGCAGTATTTT. It translates to CASNRDRADTQYF.